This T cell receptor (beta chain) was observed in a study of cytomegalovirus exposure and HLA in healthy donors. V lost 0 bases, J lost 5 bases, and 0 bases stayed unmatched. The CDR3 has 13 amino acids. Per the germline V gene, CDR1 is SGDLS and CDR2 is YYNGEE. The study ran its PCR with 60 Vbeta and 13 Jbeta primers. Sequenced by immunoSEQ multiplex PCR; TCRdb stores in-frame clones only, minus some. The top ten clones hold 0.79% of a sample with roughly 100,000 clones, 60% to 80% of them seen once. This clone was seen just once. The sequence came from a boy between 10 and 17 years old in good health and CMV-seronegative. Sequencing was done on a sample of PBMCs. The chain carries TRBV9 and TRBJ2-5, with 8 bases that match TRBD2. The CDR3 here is CASSVAGGETQYF. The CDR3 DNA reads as TGTGCCAGCAGCGTAGCGGGAGGGGAGACCCAGTACTTC.